This TCR beta chain was retrieved from a study of CD8+ T cells in alopecia areata. CDR1 is MNHEY and CDR2 is SMNVEV in the germline V gene (reference sequence). The CDR3 runs 16 residues. Trimming took 6 bases from V and 2 from J; bases not matched to a gene: 11. cDNA reverse transcribed from extracted RNA served as the sequencing template. Produced via immunoSEQ multiplex PCR; TCRdb's table is partial and in-frame only. In the table there are 95,000 to 110,000 clones, less than 70% of which are singletons. The specimen sequenced was CD4+ T cells sorted from blood. The gene calls are TRBV27 and TRBJ2-7; 9 bases fit TRBD1. The receptor comes from a human donor in good health. The CDR3 reads CASSPGTGHSTYEQYF. The CDR3, as DNA: TGTGCCAGCAGCCCCGGGACAGGGCACAGCACCTACGAGCAGTACTTC.